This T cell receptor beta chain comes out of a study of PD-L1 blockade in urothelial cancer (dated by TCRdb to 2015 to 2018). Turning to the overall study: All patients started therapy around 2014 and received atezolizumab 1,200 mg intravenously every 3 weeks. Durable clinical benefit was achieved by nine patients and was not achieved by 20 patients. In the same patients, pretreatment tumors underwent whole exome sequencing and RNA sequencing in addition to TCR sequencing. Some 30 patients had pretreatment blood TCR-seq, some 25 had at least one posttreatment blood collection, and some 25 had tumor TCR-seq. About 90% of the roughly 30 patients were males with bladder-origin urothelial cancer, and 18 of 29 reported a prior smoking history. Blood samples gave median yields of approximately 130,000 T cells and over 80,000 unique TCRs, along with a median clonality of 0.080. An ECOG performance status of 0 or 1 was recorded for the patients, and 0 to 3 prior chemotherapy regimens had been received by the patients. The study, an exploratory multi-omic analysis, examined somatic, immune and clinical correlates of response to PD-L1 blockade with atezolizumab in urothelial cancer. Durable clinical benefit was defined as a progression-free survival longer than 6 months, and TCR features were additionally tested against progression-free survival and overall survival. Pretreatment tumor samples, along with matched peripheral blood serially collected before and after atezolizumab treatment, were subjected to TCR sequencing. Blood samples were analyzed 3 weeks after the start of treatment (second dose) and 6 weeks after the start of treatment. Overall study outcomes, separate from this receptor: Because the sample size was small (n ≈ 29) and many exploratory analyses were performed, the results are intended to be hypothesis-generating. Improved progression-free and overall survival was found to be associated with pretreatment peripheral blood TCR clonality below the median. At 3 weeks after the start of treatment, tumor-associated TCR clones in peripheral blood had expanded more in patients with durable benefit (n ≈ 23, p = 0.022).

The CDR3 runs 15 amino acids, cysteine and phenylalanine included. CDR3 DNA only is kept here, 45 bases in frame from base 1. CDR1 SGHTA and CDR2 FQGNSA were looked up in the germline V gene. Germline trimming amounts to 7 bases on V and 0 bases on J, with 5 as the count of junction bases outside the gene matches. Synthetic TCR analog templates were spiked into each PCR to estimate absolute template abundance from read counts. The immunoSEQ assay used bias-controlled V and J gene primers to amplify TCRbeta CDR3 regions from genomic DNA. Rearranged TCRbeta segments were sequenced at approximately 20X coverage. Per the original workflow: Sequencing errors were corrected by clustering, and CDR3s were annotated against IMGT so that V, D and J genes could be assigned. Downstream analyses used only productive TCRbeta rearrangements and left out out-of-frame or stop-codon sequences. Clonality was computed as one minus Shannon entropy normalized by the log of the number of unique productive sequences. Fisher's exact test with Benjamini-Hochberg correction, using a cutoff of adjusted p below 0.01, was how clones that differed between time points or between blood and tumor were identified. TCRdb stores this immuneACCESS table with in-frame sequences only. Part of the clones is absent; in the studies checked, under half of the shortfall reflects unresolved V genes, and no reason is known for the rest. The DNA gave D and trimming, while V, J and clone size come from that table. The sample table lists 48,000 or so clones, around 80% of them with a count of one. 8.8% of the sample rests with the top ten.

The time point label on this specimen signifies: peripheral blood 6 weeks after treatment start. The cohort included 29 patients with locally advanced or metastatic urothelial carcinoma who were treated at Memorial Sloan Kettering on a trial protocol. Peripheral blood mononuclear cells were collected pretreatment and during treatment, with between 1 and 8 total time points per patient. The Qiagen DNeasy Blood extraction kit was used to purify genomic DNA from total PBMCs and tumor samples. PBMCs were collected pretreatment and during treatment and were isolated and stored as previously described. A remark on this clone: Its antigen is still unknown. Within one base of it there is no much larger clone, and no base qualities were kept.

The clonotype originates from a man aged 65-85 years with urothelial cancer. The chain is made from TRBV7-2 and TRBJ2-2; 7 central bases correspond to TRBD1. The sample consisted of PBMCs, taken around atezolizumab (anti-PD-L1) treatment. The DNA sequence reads TGTGCCAGCACGGACAGGCCATCGAACACCGGGGAGCTGTTTTTT. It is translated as CASTDRPSNTGELFF. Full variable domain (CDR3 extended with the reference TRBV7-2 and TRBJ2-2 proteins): GAGVSQSPSNKVTEKGKDVELRCDPISGHTALYWYRQSLGQGLEFLIYFQGNSAPDKSGLPSDRFSAERTGGSVSTLTIQRTQQEDSAVYLCASTDRPSNTGELFFGEGSRLTVL.